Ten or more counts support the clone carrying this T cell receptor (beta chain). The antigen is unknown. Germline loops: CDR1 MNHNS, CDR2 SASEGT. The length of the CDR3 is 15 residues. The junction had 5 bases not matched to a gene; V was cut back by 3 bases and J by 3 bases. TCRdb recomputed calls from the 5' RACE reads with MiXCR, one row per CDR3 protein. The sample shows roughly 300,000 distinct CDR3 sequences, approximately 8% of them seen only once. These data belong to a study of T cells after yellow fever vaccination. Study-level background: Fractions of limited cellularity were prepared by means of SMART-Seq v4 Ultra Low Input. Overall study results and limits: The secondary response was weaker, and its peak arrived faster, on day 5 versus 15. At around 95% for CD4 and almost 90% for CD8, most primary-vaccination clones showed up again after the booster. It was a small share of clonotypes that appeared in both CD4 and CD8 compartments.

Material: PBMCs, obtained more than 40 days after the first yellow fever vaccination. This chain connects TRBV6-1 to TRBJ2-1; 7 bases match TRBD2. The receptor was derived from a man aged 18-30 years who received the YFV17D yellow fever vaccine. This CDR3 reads CASSDGAGDYNEQFF. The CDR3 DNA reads TGTGCCAGCAGTGACGGGGCGGGGGACTACAATGAGCAGTTCTTC.